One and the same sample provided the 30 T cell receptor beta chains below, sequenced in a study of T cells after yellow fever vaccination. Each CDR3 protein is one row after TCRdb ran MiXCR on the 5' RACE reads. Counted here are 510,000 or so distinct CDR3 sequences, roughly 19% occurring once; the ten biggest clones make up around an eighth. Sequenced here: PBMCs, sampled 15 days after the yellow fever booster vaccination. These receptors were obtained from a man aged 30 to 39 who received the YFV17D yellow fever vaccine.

CDR3 protein: CASSQNEGEQFF. CDR3 nucleotides: TGTGCCAGCAGCCAAAACGAGGGTGAGCAGTTCTTC. This chain uses TRBV4-2 with TRBJ2-1; possible D gene TRBD2, 5 bases. This CDR3 contains 12 residues. Looked up from germline, CDR1 is LGHNA and CDR2 is YNFKEQ. The V and J ends lost 2 bases and 9 bases respectively, with 8 bases between them.

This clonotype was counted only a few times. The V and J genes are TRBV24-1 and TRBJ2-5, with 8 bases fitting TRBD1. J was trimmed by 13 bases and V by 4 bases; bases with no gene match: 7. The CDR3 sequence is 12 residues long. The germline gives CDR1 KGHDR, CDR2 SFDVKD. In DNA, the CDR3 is TGTGCCACCAGTGACTCGGACAGGGCCTTGTACTTC. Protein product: CATSDSDRALYF.

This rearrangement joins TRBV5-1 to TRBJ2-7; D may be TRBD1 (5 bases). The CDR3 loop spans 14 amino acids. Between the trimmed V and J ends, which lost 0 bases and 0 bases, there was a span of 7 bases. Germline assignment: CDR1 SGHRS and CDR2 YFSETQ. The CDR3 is CASSLDRHSYEQYF. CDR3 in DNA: TGCGCCAGCAGCTTGGACAGGCACTCCTACGAGCAGTACTTC. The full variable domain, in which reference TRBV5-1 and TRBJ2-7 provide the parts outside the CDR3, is KAGVTQTPRYLIKTRGQQVTLSCSPISGHRSVSWYQQTPGQGLQFLFEYFSETQRNKGNFPGRFSGRQFSNSRSEMNVSTLELGDSALYLCASSLDRHSYEQYFGPGTRLTVT.

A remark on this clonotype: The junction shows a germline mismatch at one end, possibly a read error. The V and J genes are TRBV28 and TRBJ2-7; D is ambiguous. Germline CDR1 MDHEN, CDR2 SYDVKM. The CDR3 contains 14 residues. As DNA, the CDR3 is TGTGCCAGCACCTCAGCGCGTCGCAGGTACGAGCAGGACTTC. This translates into CASTSARRRYEQDF. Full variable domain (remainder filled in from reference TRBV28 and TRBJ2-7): DVKVTQSSRYLVKRTGEKVFLECVQDMDHENMFWYRQDPGLGLRLIYFSYDVKMKEKGDIPEGYSVSREKKERFSLILESASTNQTSMYLCASTSARRRYEQDFGPGTRLTVT.

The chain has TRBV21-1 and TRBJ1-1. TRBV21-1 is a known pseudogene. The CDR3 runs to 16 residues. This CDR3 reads CASRLRNLSGNTEAFF. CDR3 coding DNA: TGTGCCAGCAGGTTAAGAAACCTCTCGGGGAACACTGAAGCTTTCTTT.

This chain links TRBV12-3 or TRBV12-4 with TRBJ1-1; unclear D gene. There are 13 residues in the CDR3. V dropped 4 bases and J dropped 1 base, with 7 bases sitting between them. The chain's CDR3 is CASSYSQNTEAFF. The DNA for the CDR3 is TGTGCCAGCAGTTATTCCCAGAACACTGAAGCTTTCTTT.

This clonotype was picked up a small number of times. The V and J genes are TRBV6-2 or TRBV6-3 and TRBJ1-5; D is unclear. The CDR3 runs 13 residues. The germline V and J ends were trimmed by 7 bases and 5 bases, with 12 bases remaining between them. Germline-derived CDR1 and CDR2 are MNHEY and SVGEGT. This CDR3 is CASTERRHQPQHF. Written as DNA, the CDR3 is TGTGCCAGCACCGAGAGACGTCATCAGCCCCAGCATTTT.

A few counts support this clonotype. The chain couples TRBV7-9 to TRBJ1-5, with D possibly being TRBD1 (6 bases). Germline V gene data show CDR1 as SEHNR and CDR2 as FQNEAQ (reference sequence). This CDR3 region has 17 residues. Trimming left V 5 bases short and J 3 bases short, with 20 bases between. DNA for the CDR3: TGTGCCAGCAGCCAAGGGGGGGCCACTTTTTACAATCAGCCCCAGCATTTT. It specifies CASSQGGATFYNQPQHF.

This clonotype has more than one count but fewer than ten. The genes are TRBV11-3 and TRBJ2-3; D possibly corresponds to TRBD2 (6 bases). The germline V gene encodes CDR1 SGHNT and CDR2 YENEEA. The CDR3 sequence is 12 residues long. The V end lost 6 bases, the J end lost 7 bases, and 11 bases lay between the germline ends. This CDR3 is CASSGGGNTQYF. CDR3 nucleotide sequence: TGTGCCAGCAGTGGAGGCGGGAATACGCAGTATTTT.

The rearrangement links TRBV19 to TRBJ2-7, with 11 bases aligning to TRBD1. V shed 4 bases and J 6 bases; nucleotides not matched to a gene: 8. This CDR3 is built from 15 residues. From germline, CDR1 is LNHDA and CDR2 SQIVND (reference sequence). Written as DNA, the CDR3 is TGTGCCAGTAGTACGCGGGGACAGGGGGTAGGCGAGCAGTACTTC. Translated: CASSTRGQGVGEQYF.

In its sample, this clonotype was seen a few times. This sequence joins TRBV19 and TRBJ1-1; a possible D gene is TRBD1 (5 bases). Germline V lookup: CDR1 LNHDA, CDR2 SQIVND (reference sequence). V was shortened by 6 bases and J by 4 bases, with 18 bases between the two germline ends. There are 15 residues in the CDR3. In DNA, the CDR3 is TGTGCCAGTAGAAATGACGGGGGATTTGGCACTGAAGCTTTCTTT. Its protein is CASRNDGGFGTEAFF. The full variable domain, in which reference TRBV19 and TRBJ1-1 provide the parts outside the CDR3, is DGGITQSPKYLFRKEGQNVTLSCEQNLNHDAMYWYRQDPGQGLRLIYYSQIVNDFQKGDIAEGYSVSREKKESFPLTVTSAQKNPTAFYLCASRNDGGFGTEAFFGQGTRLTVV.

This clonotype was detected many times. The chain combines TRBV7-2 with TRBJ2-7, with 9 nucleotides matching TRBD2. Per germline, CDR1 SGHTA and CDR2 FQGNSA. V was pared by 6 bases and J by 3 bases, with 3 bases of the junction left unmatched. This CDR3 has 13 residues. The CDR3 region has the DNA TGTGCCAGCAGTTTTAGCGGGAGCTACGAGCAGTACTTC. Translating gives CASSFSGSYEQYF.

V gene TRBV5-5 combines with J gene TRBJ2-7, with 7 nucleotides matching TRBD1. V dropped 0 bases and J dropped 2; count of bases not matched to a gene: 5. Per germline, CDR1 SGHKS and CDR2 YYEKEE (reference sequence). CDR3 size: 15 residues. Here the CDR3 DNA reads TGTGCCAGCAGCTTGGTACCAGGGGGTACCTACGAGCAGTACTTC. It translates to CASSLVPGGTYEQYF.

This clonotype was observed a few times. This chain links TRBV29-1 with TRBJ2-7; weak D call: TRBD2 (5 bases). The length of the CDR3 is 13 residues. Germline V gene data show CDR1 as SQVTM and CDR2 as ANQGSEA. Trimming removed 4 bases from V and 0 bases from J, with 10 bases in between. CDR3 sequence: CSVVKGSSYEQYF. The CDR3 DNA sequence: TGCAGCGTTGTTAAAGGGAGCTCCTACGAGCAGTACTTC.

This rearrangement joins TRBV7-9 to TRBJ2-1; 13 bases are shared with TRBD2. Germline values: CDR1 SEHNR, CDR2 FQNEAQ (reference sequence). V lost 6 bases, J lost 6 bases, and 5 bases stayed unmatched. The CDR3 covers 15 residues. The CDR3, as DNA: TGTGCCAGCAGTAGGACTAGCGGGAGCTGCAATGAGCAGTTCTTC. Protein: CASSRTSGSCNEQFF.

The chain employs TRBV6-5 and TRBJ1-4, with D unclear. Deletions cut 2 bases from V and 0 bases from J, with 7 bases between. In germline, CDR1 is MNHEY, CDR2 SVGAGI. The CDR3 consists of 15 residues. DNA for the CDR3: TGTGCCAGCAGTTACAGTGGGCCAACTAATGAAAAACTGTTTTTT. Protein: CASSYSGPTNEKLFF.

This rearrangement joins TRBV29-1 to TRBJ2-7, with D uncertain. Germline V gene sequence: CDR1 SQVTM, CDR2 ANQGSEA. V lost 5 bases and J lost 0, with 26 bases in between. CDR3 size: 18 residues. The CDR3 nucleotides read TGCAGCGTTACAGTTCTTGCTAAGCTTACCATATTCTCCTACGAGCAGTACTTC. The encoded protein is CSVTVLAKLTIFSYEQYF.

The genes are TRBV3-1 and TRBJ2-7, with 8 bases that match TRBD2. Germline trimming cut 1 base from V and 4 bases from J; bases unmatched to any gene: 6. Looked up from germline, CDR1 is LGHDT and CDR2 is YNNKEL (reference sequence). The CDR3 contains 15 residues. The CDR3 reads CASSQATGGGYEQYF. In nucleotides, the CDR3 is TGTGCCAGCAGCCAAGCTACCGGGGGGGGATACGAGCAGTACTTC.

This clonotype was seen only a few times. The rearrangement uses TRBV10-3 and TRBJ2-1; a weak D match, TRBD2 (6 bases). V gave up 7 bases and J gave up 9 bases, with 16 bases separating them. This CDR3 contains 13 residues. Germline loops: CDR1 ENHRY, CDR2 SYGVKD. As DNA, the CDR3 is TGTGCCATCACCGGGAGCTTCAATTCTGAGCAGTTCTTC. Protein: CAITGSFNSEQFF.

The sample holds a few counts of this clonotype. CDR3 in DNA: TGCGCCAGCGCTGGAACCGGGACCCTAAATGAAAAACTGTTTTTT. This sequence encodes CASAGTGTLNEKLFF. V is TRBV5-1 and J is TRBJ1-4; D is perhaps TRBD1 (5 bases). The CDR3 totals 15 residues. Germline-derived CDR1 and CDR2 are SGHRS and YFSETQ. Trimming took 7 bases from V and 5 from J, leaving 18 bases between them.

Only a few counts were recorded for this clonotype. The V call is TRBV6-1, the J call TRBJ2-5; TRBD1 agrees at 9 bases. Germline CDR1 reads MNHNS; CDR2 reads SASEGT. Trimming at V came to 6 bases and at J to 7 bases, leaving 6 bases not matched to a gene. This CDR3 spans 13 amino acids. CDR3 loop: CASRWTGDVTQYF. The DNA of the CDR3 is TGTGCCAGCAGATGGACAGGGGATGTGACCCAGTACTTC.

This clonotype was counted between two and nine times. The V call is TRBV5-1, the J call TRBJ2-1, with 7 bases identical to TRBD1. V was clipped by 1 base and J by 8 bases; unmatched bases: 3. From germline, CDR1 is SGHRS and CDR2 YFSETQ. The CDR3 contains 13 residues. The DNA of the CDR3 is TGCGCCAGCAGCTTGAGACAGGGAGATGAGCAGTTCTTC. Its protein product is CASSLRQGDEQFF.

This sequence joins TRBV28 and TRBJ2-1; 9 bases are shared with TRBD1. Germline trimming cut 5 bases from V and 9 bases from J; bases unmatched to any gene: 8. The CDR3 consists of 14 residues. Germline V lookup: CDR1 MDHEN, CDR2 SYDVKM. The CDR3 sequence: CASSPGDREGEQFF. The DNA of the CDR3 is TGTGCCAGCAGTCCGGGGGACAGGGAGGGTGAGCAGTTCTTC.

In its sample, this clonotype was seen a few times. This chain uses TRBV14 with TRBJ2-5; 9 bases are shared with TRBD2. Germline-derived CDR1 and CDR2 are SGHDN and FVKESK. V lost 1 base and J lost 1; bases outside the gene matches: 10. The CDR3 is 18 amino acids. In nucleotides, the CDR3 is TGTGCCAGCAGCCAAGCGACTAGCGGAACCACAGCCCAAGAGACCCAGTACTTC. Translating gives CASSQATSGTTAQETQYF. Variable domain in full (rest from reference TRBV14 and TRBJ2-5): EAGVTQFPSHSVIEKGQTVTLRCDPISGHDNLYWYRRVMGKEIKFLLHFVKESKQDESGMPNNRFLAERTGGTYSTLKVQPAELEDSGVYFCASSQATSGTTAQETQYFGPGTRLLVL.

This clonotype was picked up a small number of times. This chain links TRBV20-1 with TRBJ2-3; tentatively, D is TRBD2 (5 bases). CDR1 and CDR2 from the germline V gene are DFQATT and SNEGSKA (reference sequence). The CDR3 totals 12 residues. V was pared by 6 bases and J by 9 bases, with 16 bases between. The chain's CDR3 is CSATDSPETQYF. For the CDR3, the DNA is TGCAGTGCCACGGACTCCCCTGAAACGCAGTATTTT.

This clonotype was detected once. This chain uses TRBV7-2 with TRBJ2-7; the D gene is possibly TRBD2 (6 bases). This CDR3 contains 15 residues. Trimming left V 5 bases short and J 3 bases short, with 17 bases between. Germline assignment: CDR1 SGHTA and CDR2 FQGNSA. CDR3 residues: CASSRSGGPYYEQYF. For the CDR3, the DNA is TGTGCCAGCAGCCGGTCCGGAGGGCCCTACTACGAGCAGTACTTC.

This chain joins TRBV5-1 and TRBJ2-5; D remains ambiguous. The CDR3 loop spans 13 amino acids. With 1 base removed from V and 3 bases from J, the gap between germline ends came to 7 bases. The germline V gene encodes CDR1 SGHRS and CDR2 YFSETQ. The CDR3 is CASSLWQKETQYF. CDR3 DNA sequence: TGCGCCAGCAGCTTGTGGCAAAAAGAGACCCAGTACTTC.

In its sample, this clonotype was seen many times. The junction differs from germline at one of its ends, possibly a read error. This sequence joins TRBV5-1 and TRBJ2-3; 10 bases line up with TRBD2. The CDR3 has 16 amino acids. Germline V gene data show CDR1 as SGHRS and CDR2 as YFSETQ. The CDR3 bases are TGTGCCAGCAGTACAGGGCTAGCGGGAGGCACAGATACGCAGTATTTT. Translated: CASSTGLAGGTDTQYF.

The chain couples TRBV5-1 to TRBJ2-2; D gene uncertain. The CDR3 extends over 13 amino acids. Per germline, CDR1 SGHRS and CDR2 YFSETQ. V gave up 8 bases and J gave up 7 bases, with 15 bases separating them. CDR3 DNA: TGCGCCAGTTTCCTCTCTGTTGGCGGGGAGCTGTTTTTT. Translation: CASFLSVGGELFF.

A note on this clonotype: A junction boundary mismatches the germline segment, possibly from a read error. CDR3 DNA: TGTGCCTGGAGTGTCCGGGACAGCAGATACTTT. Translation gives CAWSVRDSRYF. This chain joins TRBV30 and TRBJ1-1, with 7 bases matching TRBD1. The CDR3 runs 11 residues. Germline V CDR1 and CDR2: GTSNPN, SVGIG (reference sequence).